This TCR beta chain was sequenced in a study of blood T cell repertoires in COVID-19. Generated by immunoSEQ multiplex PCR, the TCRdb table keeps only in-frame clones and is missing some. The table includes about 240,000 clones, around 83% detected once. The sequence was obtained from a woman older than 75 with acute or convalescent COVID-19. Sequencing was done on a sample of peripheral blood.

The CDR3 is CASSSGSDTGELFF. The CDR3 nucleotides are TGCGCCAGCAGCTCCGGGTCCGACACCGGGGAGCTGTTTTTT. The chain joins TRBV5-1 to TRBJ2-2, with unresolved D. Germline CDR1 and CDR2: SGHRS and YFSETQ. V lost 3 bases and J lost 3, with 9 bases in between. CDR3 length equals 14 residues.